The 24 T cell receptor beta chains listed next were all sequenced from one sample in a study of CD8 T cells in ankylosing spondylitis. Findings and caveats of the study: It appeared that ankylosing spondylitis blood was characterized by a TCR beta motif of 8 or 9 highly homologous variants.

Each CDR3 protein gets one entry after TCRdb re-called the 5' RACE reads with MiXCR. Of around 480,000 distinct CDR3 sequences in the sample, approximately 17% were seen once. Which antigens these TCRs recognize remains unknown. The sample consisted of blood, either unsorted or a sorted T cell fraction (not recorded which). These receptors were taken from a male donor with ankylosing spondylitis.

This clonotype was found many times. The V gene is TRBV29-1, the J gene TRBJ1-3; tentative D call: TRBD1 (6 bases). This CDR3 comprises 16 residues. Germline CDR1 SQVTM, CDR2 ANQGSEA. The V end was cut by 0 bases, the J end by 3 bases, with 15 bases between. The CDR3, as DNA: TGCAGCGTTGAAGACCCCGAGGGGGTACATGGAAACACCATATATTTT. Its translation is CSVEDPEGVHGNTIYF.

This clonotype has only a few counts. This chain links TRBV6-1 with TRBJ1-5, with TRBD1 matching over 10 bases. After removal of 7 bases from V and 0 bases from J, the junction contained 6 bases not matched to a gene. The germline gives CDR1 MNHNS, CDR2 SASEGT. The CDR3 is 16 amino acids. Here the CDR3 reads CASKRGTGDSNQPQHF. DNA for the CDR3: TGTGCCAGCAAAAGAGGGACAGGGGATAGCAATCAGCCCCAGCATTTT.

This clonotype was detected ten times or more. The chain has TRBV7-9 and TRBJ2-3; D is ambiguous. CDR1 and CDR2 from the germline V gene are SEHNR and FQNEAQ (reference sequence). CDR3 length equals 12 residues. Between the trimmed V and J ends, which lost 1 base and 10 bases, there was a span of 9 bases. The CDR3 reads CASSLGQEAQYF. CDR3 bases: TGTGCCAGCAGCTTAGGGCAAGAGGCGCAGTATTTT. Full variable domain (outside the CDR3, taken from reference TRBV7-9 and TRBJ2-3): DTGVSQNPRHKITKRGQNVTFRCDPISEHNRLYWYRQTLGQGPEFLTYFQNEAQLEKSRLLSDRFSAERPKGSFSTLEIQRTEQGDSAMYLCASSLGQEAQYFGPGTRLTVL.

This clonotype has a count of ten or more. V and J are TRBV12-3 or TRBV12-4 and TRBJ2-7; perhaps D is TRBD1 or TRBD2 (7 bases each). The CDR3 totals 15 residues. Trimming removed 2 bases from V and 1 base from J, with 12 bases in between. The DNA of the CDR3 is TGTGCCAGCAGTTTACAGGGGGGGGGGTCCTACGAGCAGTACTTC. It is translated as CASSLQGGGSYEQYF.

The chain carries TRBV11-2 and TRBJ2-6; D is undetermined. Per the germline V gene, CDR1 is SGHAT and CDR2 is FQNNGV. Trimming shortened V by 4 bases and J by 0 bases, and 13 bases separated the two germline ends. The CDR3 length is 17 residues. The CDR3 DNA reads TGTGCCAGCAGCTCTAATCCAGGCTCCTCTGGGGCCAACGTCCTGACTTTC. Protein sequence: CASSSNPGSSGANVLTF.

A few counts support this clonotype. The chain has TRBV7-9 and TRBJ2-2; D perhaps matches TRBD1 (6 bases). Germline CDR1 and CDR2: SEHNR and FQNEAQ (reference sequence). This CDR3 has 16 amino acids. V lost 2 bases and J lost 6, with 16 bases in between. CDR3 in amino acids: CASSLRAAGDSGELFF. The CDR3, as DNA: TGTGCCAGCAGCTTAAGAGCGGCAGGGGATTCCGGGGAGCTGTTTTTT. Full variable domain (missing parts from reference TRBV7-9 and TRBJ2-2): DTGVSQNPRHKITKRGQNVTFRCDPISEHNRLYWYRQTLGQGPEFLTYFQNEAQLEKSRLLSDRFSAERPKGSFSTLEIQRTEQGDSAMYLCASSLRAAGDSGELFFGEGSRLTVL.

This clonotype was seen many times. CDR3 sequence reads: CSASLGAGSPLHF. The CDR3 DNA reads TGCAGTGCTAGTTTGGGGGCCGGTTCACCCCTCCACTTT. This sequence joins TRBV20-1 and TRBJ1-6, with a weak D call TRBD1 (6 bases). The CDR3 totals 13 residues. CDR1 is DFQATT and CDR2 is SNEGSKA in the germline V gene (reference sequence). V shed 3 bases and J shed 9 bases, with 12 bases lying between them.

This clonotype was detected only a few times. The chain is built from TRBV7-9 and TRBJ1-2; D not certain. Trimming left V 5 bases short and J 9 bases short, with 16 bases between. CDR3 length: 13 amino acids. The germline gives CDR1 SEHNR, CDR2 FQNEAQ (reference sequence). The CDR3 DNA reads as TGTGCCAGCAGCCAGTCTGGGGTTGTTAGCTACACCTTC. Amino acids: CASSQSGVVSYTF.

The rearrangement joins TRBV12-3 or TRBV12-4 to TRBJ1-1; D might be TRBD1 (6 bases). The CDR3 consists of 16 residues. Trimming took off 1 base at V and 2 bases at J, with 14 bases between the two ends. The CDR3 DNA reads as TGTGCCAGCAGTTTAGGGTCAGGGGCTATCAACACTGAAGCTTTCTTT. Translating it yields CASSLGSGAINTEAFF.

This clonotype was observed a handful of times. The chain employs TRBV25-1 and TRBJ1-4; possible D gene TRBD1, 5 bases. The CDR3 is 16 amino acids. The germline V gene has CDR1 MGHDK and CDR2 SYGVNS. The V and J ends lost 6 bases and 5 bases respectively, with 19 bases between them. CDR3 coding DNA: TGTGCCAGCAGGGGCCCTCGGCAGGGCCTGAATGAAAAACTGTTTTTT. The encoded protein is CASRGPRQGLNEKLFF. Using reference TRBV25-1 and TRBJ1-4 for the parts outside the CDR3, the full variable domain is EADIYQTPRYLVIGTGKKITLECSQTMGHDKMYWYQQDPGMELHLIHYSYGVNSTEKGDLSSESTVSRIRTEHFPLTLESARPSHTSQYLCASRGPRQGLNEKLFFGSGTQLSVL.

This clonotype was seen a few times. The chain couples TRBV12-3 or TRBV12-4 to TRBJ1-3; TRBD1 is a possible D gene (6 bases). This CDR3 contains 16 residues. The V end was cut by 0 bases, the J end by 2 bases, with 11 bases between. CDR3 protein: CASSLAGAPPGNTIYF. In DNA form, the CDR3 reads TGTGCCAGCAGTTTAGCGGGGGCGCCTCCTGGAAACACCATATATTTT.

In this sample, this clonotype turned up a few times. A junction boundary mismatches the germline segment, possibly from a read error. This chain links TRBV6-2 or TRBV6-3 with TRBJ2-3; D may match TRBD1 or TRBD2 (5 bases each). CDR1 and CDR2 (germline): MNHEY, SVGEGT. The CDR3 loop spans 13 amino acids. This CDR3 reads CASSYGWGSQPHF. CDR3 sequence (DNA): TGTGCCAGCAGTTACGGCTGGGGGAGTCAACCTCACTTT.

The rearrangement joins TRBV10-3 to TRBJ2-5; possibly TRBD2 for D (8 bases). This CDR3 has 15 residues. The germline V gene encodes CDR1 ENHRY and CDR2 SYGVKD. Deletions cut 6 bases from V and 4 bases from J, with 18 bases between. The CDR3 coding sequence is TGTGCCATCAGGATAGGGGGCGGGGGGCCAGAGACCCAGTACTTC. Its translation: CAIRIGGGGPETQYF.

This clonotype was counted between two and nine times. The chain links TRBV11-2 to TRBJ2-5, with a possible D match to TRBD2 (5 bases). The CDR3 is made up of 14 amino acids. Germline CDR1 reads SGHAT; CDR2 reads FQNNGV. The V and J ends lost 1 base and 5 bases respectively, with 11 bases between them. The CDR3 region has the DNA TGTGCCAGCAGCTTAGCGACTATAGGCGAGACCCAGTACTTC. Translated: CASSLATIGETQYF.

The V call is TRBV20-1, the J call TRBJ1-3, with 7 bases matching TRBD1. After removal of 3 bases from V and 0 bases from J, the junction contained 8 bases not matched to a gene. The CDR3 sequence is 16 residues long. Germline loops: CDR1 DFQATT, CDR2 SNEGSKA (reference sequence). Here the CDR3 DNA reads TGCAGTGCTAGTCCGGGACAGCTCTTCTCTGGAAACACCATATATTTT. Its translation: CSASPGQLFSGNTIYF.

This clonotype has only a few counts. V usage is TRBV18 and J usage is TRBJ2-7; 8 bases agree with TRBD1. The germline V gene encodes CDR1 KGHSH and CDR2 LQKENI. J was trimmed by 3 bases and V by 2 bases; bases with no gene match: 3. The CDR3 length is 14 residues. CDR3 loop: CASSPTRGLYEQYF. The CDR3 coding sequence is TGTGCCAGCTCACCAACCAGGGGGCTCTACGAGCAGTACTTC.

The chain has TRBV19 and TRBJ2-1, with TRBD1 as a possible D gene (6 bases). Trimming left V 6 bases short and J 0 bases short, with 15 bases between. Germline V lookup: CDR1 LNHDA, CDR2 SQIVND (reference sequence). The CDR3 is 16 amino acids. For the CDR3, the DNA is TGTGCCAGTAGGGACAGCCGAAAAAGCTCCTACAATGAGCAGTTCTTC. Protein product: CASRDSRKSSYNEQFF.

The V gene is TRBV5-5, the J gene TRBJ2-7; 7 bases map to TRBD2. There are 15 residues in the CDR3. Per germline, CDR1 SGHKS and CDR2 YYEKEE (reference sequence). V shed 4 bases and J 3 bases; nucleotides not matched to a gene: 10. The CDR3 bases are TGTGCCAGCAGCCCCCCCGGGACTATTATCTACGAGCAGTACTTC. Protein product: CASSPPGTIIYEQYF.

The chain has TRBV5-1 and TRBJ2-3; maybe TRBD2 (6 bases). Germline CDR1 is SGHRS and CDR2 is YFSETQ. V dropped 2 bases and J dropped 6 bases, with 13 bases sitting between them. This CDR3 region has 14 residues. CDR3 protein: CASSFAGRDDTQYF. Here the CDR3 DNA reads TGCGCCAGCAGCTTCGCCGGGAGAGATGATACGCAGTATTTT.

The chain employs TRBV19 and TRBJ1-3; no definite D call. Germline CDR1 and CDR2: LNHDA and SQIVND (reference sequence). Trimming removed 7 bases at V and 2 bases at J, with 12 bases between. This CDR3 has 14 residues. CDR3: CASMLLGAGNTIYF. The CDR3 DNA follows: TGTGCCAGTATGCTCCTCGGAGCTGGAAACACCATATATTTT.

This clonotype has just a few counts. V usage is TRBV27 and J usage is TRBJ2-1; 9 nucleotides match TRBD2. Per germline, CDR1 MNHEY and CDR2 SMNVEV (reference sequence). The CDR3 length is 15 residues. J lost 10 bases, V lost 0 bases, and 7 bases had no gene match. In nucleotides, the CDR3 is TGTGCCAGCAGTTTATCAGCGGGGGGAGCAAGCGAGCAGTTCTTC. Translating gives CASSLSAGGASEQFF.

This clonotype has more than one count but fewer than ten. The chain has TRBV7-6 and TRBJ2-7, with D possibly being TRBD1 (6 bases). The CDR3 runs 14 residues. V lost 4 bases to trimming and J lost 4 bases, with 14 bases between them. Germline V gene sequence: CDR1 SGHVS, CDR2 FNYEAQ. CDR3 sequence: CASSSRDGQYEQYF. The DNA of the CDR3 is TGTGCCAGCAGCTCCCGGGACGGACAGTACGAGCAGTACTTC.

The rearrangement joins TRBV28 to TRBJ2-2; 15 nucleotides agree with TRBD2. Germline loops: CDR1 MDHEN, CDR2 SYDVKM. The CDR3 extends over 19 amino acids. The trim removed 3 bases at V and 2 bases at J, leaving 7 bases unmatched. The CDR3 DNA reads as TGTGCCAGCAGTTTTCCCGGACTAGCGGGAGGGTATAACACCGGGGAGCTGTTTTTT. Its translation is CASSFPGLAGGYNTGELFF. The entire variable domain, with the rest obtained from reference TRBV28 and TRBJ2-2, is as follows: DVKVTQSSRYLVKRTGEKVFLECVQDMDHENMFWYRQDPGLGLRLIYFSYDVKMKEKGDIPEGYSVSREKKERFSLILESASTNQTSMYLCASSFPGLAGGYNTGELFFGEGSRLTVL.

This clonotype has just a few counts. The J gene is TRBJ2-1, the V gene TRBV29-1, with no clear D. With 1 base removed from V and 0 bases from J, the gap between germline ends came to 10 bases. This CDR3 has 15 residues. The germline gives CDR1 SQVTM, CDR2 ANQGSEA. The CDR3 loop reads CSVEGGQFSYNEQFF. CDR3 coding DNA: TGCAGCGTTGAAGGAGGCCAGTTCTCCTACAATGAGCAGTTCTTC.